This T cell receptor beta chain came from a study of breast tumors, draining lymph nodes, adjacent tissues. Study findings and constraints: The data were judged consistent with most tumor T cells coming from lymph node and expanding in tumor. Tumor and nontumor repertoires were significantly more similar in luminal-like than in basal-like breast cancer. The lymph node origin of tumor T cells was framed as consistent with a hypothesis, not demonstrated. Compared with lymph nodes, tumors were less diverse; compared with nontumor tissue, more.

J gave up 8 bases and V 2 bases, and 3 bases lay outside the gene matches. The CDR3 length is 14 residues. The germline V gene encodes CDR1 KGHSH and CDR2 LQKENI. TCRdb analysed the multiplex PCR reads with MiXCR anew, one entry per CDR3 protein. Among 200,000 or so distinct CDR3 sequences listed, over 25% were seen once. Axillary draining lymph nodes of breast cancer patients supplied the node samples. On this clonotype itself: Its antigen remains unknown.

This chain joins TRBV18 and TRBJ2-1; the match to TRBD1 covers 10 bases. What was sequenced was axillary lymph node tissue. The receptor was derived from a female donor with breast cancer. Some clones in this sample may be carry-over from other donors' samples. The CDR3 DNA reads TGTGCCAGCTCACCAGGGACAGGGGCCCATGAGCAGTTCTTC. Its translation is CASSPGTGAHEQFF.